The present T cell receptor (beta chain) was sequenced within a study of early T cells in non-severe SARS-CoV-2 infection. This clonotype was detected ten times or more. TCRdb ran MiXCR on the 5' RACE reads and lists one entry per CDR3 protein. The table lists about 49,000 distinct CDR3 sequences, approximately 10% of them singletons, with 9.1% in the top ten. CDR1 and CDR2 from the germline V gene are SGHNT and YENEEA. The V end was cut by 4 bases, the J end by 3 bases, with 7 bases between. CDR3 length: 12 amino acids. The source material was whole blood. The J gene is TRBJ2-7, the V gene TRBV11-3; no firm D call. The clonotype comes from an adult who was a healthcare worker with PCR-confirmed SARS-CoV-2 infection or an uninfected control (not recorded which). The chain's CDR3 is CASSSGRYEQYF. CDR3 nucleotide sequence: TGTGCCAGCAGCTCAGGCCGCTACGAGCAGTACTTC.